The table lists the clone carrying this T cell receptor (beta chain) with a count of one. The CDR3 loop spans 16 amino acids. From germline, CDR1 is MDHEN and CDR2 SYDVKM. Trimming took 5 bases from V and 0 from J, leaving 14 bases between them. Repertoires were generated with immunoSEQ multiplex PCR, while TCRdb's copy carries only in-frame clones and drops some. The sample lists 300,000 to 400,000 clones, about nine tenths occurring once. The data were taken from a study of blood T cell repertoires in COVID-19. The clonotype comes from a man aged 55 to 70 who had recovered from COVID-19. V usage is TRBV28 and J usage is TRBJ1-3; possibly TRBD1 for D (6 bases). The sequencing sample was made of PBMCs or T cells enriched from blood (not recorded which). The CDR3 here is CASSPYRQASGNTIYF. CDR3 nucleotide sequence: TGTGCCAGCAGTCCCTACCGACAGGCCTCTGGAAACACCATATATTTT.